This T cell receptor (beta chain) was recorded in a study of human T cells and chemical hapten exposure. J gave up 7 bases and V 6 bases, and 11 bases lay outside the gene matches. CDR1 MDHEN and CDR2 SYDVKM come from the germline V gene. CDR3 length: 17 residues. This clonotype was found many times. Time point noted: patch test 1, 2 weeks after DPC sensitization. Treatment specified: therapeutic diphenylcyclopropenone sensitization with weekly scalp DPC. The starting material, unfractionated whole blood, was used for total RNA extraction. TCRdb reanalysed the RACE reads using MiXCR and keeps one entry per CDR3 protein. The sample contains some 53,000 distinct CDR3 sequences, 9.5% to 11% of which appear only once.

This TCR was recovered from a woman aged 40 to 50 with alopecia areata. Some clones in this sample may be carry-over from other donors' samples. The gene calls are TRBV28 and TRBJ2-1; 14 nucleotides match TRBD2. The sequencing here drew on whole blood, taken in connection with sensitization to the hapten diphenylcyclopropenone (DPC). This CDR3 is CASSFIQGTSGRNEQFF. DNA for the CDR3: TGTGCCAGCAGCTTCATACAGGGGACTAGCGGGAGAAATGAGCAGTTCTTC. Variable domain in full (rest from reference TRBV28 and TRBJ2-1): DVKVTQSSRYLVKRTGEKVFLECVQDMDHENMFWYRQDPGLGLRLIYFSYDVKMKEKGDIPEGYSVSREKKERFSLILESASTNQTSMYLCASSFIQGTSGRNEQFFGPGTRLTVL.